This T cell receptor beta chain was observed in a study of T cell responses to AZD1222 COVID-19 vaccine. CDR3 length equals 13 residues. The germline gives CDR1 LNHDA, CDR2 SQIVND (reference sequence). V gave up 5 bases and J gave up 9 bases, with 14 bases separating them. The repertoire was sequenced with immunoSEQ multiplex PCR; TCRdb's copy has only in-frame clones and lacks some. Of more than 150,000 clones listed, about nine tenths were seen once; the top ten hold 2.5% to 3%. Notes on this clone: The antigen remains undetermined.

Regarding the study as a whole: In all cases, repertoires were sampled only after the peak T cell response. Researchers report vaccine-associated CD4 TCRs spanning spike, with dominance at 160-218 and 743-854. A mostly white British donor set with more females was recruited, and clonal diversity was possibly underestimated. Reportedly, nearly half of unique spike TCRs recognized epitopes outside B.1.351/B.1.1.7 mutations.

The sequence was collected from an adult in good health. V and J are TRBV19 and TRBJ2-1; TRBD1 is a possible D gene (5 bases). The sample here was peripheral blood, taken on day 0 of MenACWY control vaccination. The CDR3 spells CASSSQGWGEQFF. As DNA, the CDR3 is TGTGCCAGTAGTTCTCAGGGCTGGGGTGAGCAGTTCTTC.